This T cell receptor beta chain was captured in a study of cytomegalovirus exposure and HLA in healthy donors. Study observations and caveats: An apparent linkage of common viral pathogens to several of the most significant clusters emerged in a later analysis. TCR beta sequences reportedly predicted the HLA-A and HLA-B alleles of most subjects accurately.

With respect to this clone: Its antigen is not identified.

V lost 5 bases to trimming and J lost 3 bases; unmatched junction nucleotides: 4. CDR1 is SGHTA and CDR2 is FQGNSA in the germline V gene. The CDR3 is made up of 15 amino acids. The PCR had 60 Vbeta and 13 Jbeta primers. Clones were read by immunoSEQ multiplex PCR, and TCRdb kept only the in-frame ones, dropping some. The sample yields around 61,000 clones, 70% to 90% seen once. The source is a man aged 25-45 years in good health and CMV-seropositive. The rearrangement joins TRBV7-2 to TRBJ2-7; the match to TRBD2 covers 13 bases. Sample: PBMCs. The CDR3 reads CASSMGLAGIYEQYF. CDR3 bases: TGTGCCAGCAGCATGGGACTAGCGGGAATCTACGAGCAGTACTTC.